The next 29 T cell receptor beta chains were all read from a single sample in a study of breast tumors, draining lymph nodes, adjacent tissues. The lymph nodes were axillary draining lymph nodes from breast cancer patients. TCRdb redid the calling of the multiplex PCR reads with MiXCR, one entry per CDR3 protein. The sample lists about 230,000 distinct CDR3 sequences, roughly 30% occurring once. The sample was axillary lymph node tissue. Receptor source: a female donor with breast cancer. Some clones in this sample may be carry-over from other donors' samples.

This chain connects TRBV20-1 to TRBJ1-2; D is unresolved. The V gene lost 5 bases and the J gene lost 5 bases, with 6 bases spanning the gap. Germline V gives CDR1 DFQATT, CDR2 SNEGSKA (reference sequence). This CDR3 has 10 amino acids. DNA of the CDR3: TGCAGTGCTCAGGATTATGGCTACACCTTC. Translating it yields CSAQDYGYTF.

In this sample, this clonotype turned up many times. V gene TRBV5-1 combines with J gene TRBJ2-7; the D is unclear. Germline V CDR1 and CDR2: SGHRS, YFSETQ. CDR3 size: 13 residues. The V and J ends lost 4 bases and 3 bases respectively, with 11 bases between them. The CDR3 DNA follows: TGCGCCAGCAGCCGCCCGGACCGCTACGAGCAGTACTTC. Amino acids: CASSRPDRYEQYF.

This clonotype occurred many times. The chain links TRBV24-1 to TRBJ2-7, with 10 positions matching TRBD2. Trimming at V came to 7 bases and at J to 0 bases, leaving 2 bases not matched to a gene. The length of the CDR3 is 14 residues. CDR1 and CDR2 (germline): KGHDR, SFDVKD. CDR3 residues: CATSGTSASYEQYF. DNA of the CDR3: TGTGCCACCAGCGGGACTAGCGCCTCCTACGAGCAGTACTTC.

This clonotype was counted at least ten times. The V and J genes are TRBV6-1 and TRBJ2-7; 7 bases map to TRBD1. V lost 10 bases and J lost 6; bases outside the gene matches: 12. This CDR3 region has 13 residues. Germline V gene data show CDR1 as MNHNS and CDR2 as SASEGT. The CDR3 DNA is TGTGCCATCCGCCAGGGGGTCTTCGGCGAGCAGTACTTC. Residues: CAIRQGVFGEQYF.

With respect to this clonotype: This CDR3 is missing its conserved last phenylalanine or tryptophan, likely due to a read error. The V and J genes are TRBV20-1 and TRBJ2-4; D is uncertain. The DNA matches TRBJ2-7 better at its end, which makes the J call doubtful. The germline V gene has CDR1 DFQATT and CDR2 SNEGSKA (reference sequence). This CDR3 has 11 amino acids. CDR3 amino acids: CSAGVSDEQYC. As DNA, the CDR3 is TGCAGTGCTGGGGTCTCCGACGAGCAGTACTGC.

This clonotype appeared once. Since a much larger clone is just one base distant, this may be a read error. This chain links TRBV5-6 with TRBJ2-1; possibly TRBD2 for D (6 bases). V was trimmed by 3 bases and J by 2 bases, leaving 21 bases between them. The CDR3 is made up of 18 amino acids. From germline, CDR1 is SGHDT and CDR2 YYEEEE. CDR3 bases: TGTGCCAGCAGCTCCCCCGGACCAGCGGGTGGGGCCTACAATGAGCAGTTCTTC. It translates to CASSSPGPAGGAYNEQFF. Supplemented by reference TRBV5-6 and TRBJ2-1, the full variable domain reads DAGVTQSPTHLIKTRGQQVTLRCSPKSGHDTVSWYQQALGQGPQFIFQYYEEEERQRGNFPDRFSGHQFPNYSSELNVNALLLGDSALYLCASSSPGPAGGAYNEQFFGPGTRLTVL.

This clonotype was observed once. The chain carries TRBV20-1 and TRBJ2-7; TRBD2 matches 11 bases. The CDR3 extends over 13 amino acids. Germline CDR1 is DFQATT and CDR2 is SNEGSKA (reference sequence). V shed 6 bases, J shed 0 bases, and the junction held 1 base outside the gene matches. The CDR3 loop is CSAGTSGSYEQYF. The CDR3 nucleotides read TGCAGTGCCGGGACTAGCGGCTCCTACGAGCAGTACTTC.

The chain recombines TRBV29-1 with TRBJ1-2, with D uncertain. Germline CDR1 and CDR2: SQVTM and ANQGSEA. The CDR3 extends over 11 amino acids. Trimming shortened V by 3 bases and J by 7 bases, and 9 bases separated the two germline ends. The CDR3 region has the DNA TGCAGCGTTGACGGGTTCGGTGGCTACACCTTC. This codes for CSVDGFGGYTF. Filled out from reference TRBV29-1 and TRBJ1-2, the complete variable domain reads SAVISQKPSRDICQRGTSLTIQCQVDSQVTMMFWYRQQPGQSLTLIATANQGSEATYESGFVIDKFPISRPNLTFSTLTVSNMSPEDSSIYLCSVDGFGGYTFGSGTRLTVV.

Note on this clonotype: Mismatch with germline at one junction end may stem from a read error. This chain links TRBV12-3 or TRBV12-4 with TRBJ2-3; 11 bases are a match to TRBD2. The CDR3 is 16 amino acids. This CDR3 is CVSSSTSGTTTDTQYF. CDR3 DNA sequence: TGTGTCAGCAGTTCGACTAGCGGGACAACCACAGATACGCAGTATTTT.

Concerning this clonotype: A read error may explain this, as a much larger clone is one base away. The V call is TRBV12-3 or TRBV12-4, the J call TRBJ1-1; D may be TRBD1 (5 bases). This CDR3 comprises 16 residues. This chain's CDR3 is CASREGWRAMNTETFF. The CDR3 DNA follows: TGTGCCAGCAGGGAGGGGTGGAGGGCGATGAACACTGAAACTTTCTTT.

In the case of this clonotype: Being one base from a much bigger clone, this may be a read error. The CDR3 here is CASGLGLGGEPFF. CDR3 sequence (DNA): TGTGCTAGTGGTTTGGGACTAGGCGGGGAGCCGTTTTTT. The V call is TRBV12-5, the J call TRBJ2-2, with D possibly being TRBD2 (6 bases). This CDR3 region has 13 residues. The germline gives CDR1 LGHNT, CDR2 FRNRAP.

As for this clonotype: A single base separates this from a much larger clone, so it may be a read error. V and J are TRBV6-1 and TRBJ2-7; 9 nucleotides line up with TRBD2. Germline CDR1 is MNHNS and CDR2 is SASEGT. CDR3 length: 14 residues. Trimming cost V 5 bases and J 3 bases; bases outside gene matches: 5. CDR3 sequence reads: CASSLAGGRYEQYF. CDR3 in DNA: TGTGCCAGCAGTCTCGCGGGAGGGCGCTACGAGCAGTACTTC.

The genes are TRBV19 and TRBJ1-6; D is perhaps TRBD1 (6 bases). There are 12 residues in the CDR3. Trimming took off 7 bases at V and 8 bases at J, with 9 bases between the two ends. CDR1 and CDR2 (germline): LNHDA, SQIVND (reference sequence). The CDR3 DNA is TGTGCCAGTACTAGGGGGGATTCACCCCTCCACTTT. This translates into CASTRGDSPLHF.

This clonotype was detected only once. A much larger clonotype is one base distant, so this may be a read error. The CDR3 does not close with the conserved phenylalanine or tryptophan, likely indicating a read error. The DNA is omitted, as the CDR3 cannot be located on it reliably, and the CDR3 follows TCRdb's listing. V and J are TRBV6-2 or TRBV6-3 and TRBJ2-7; the table assigns TRBD1, which was not confirmed against the DNA. Per germline, CDR1 MNHEY and CDR2 SVGEGT. The CDR3 length is 13 residues, termini included. The CDR3 region is CASSYSQGTGCHL.

This clonotype was seen many times. The rearrangement links TRBV20-1 to TRBJ2-3, with TRBD2 identical over 12 bases. This CDR3 spans 16 amino acids. Per germline, CDR1 DFQATT and CDR2 SNEGSKA (reference sequence). Unmatched junction bases numbered 12, after V lost 5 bases and J lost 6 bases. DNA for the CDR3: TGCAGTGCTCTAGCCAGACTAGCGGGAGTGTCGGATACGCAGTATTTT. This encodes CSALARLAGVSDTQYF.

At least ten counts were recorded for this clonotype. V and J are TRBV11-3 and TRBJ2-2; 9 bases match TRBD2. The CDR3 runs 15 residues. V gave up 4 bases and J gave up 2 bases; unmatched junction bases: 2. Germline lookup yields CDR1 SGHNT and CDR2 YENEEA. The CDR3 nucleotides read TGTGCCAGCAGCTCGGGACTAGCCAACACCGGGGAGCTGTTTTTT. Translating gives CASSSGLANTGELFF.

This clonotype has at least ten counts. This rearrangement joins TRBV5-1 to TRBJ2-6, with D uncertain. V lost 7 bases and J lost 0, with 20 bases in between. Germline V gives CDR1 SGHRS, CDR2 YFSETQ. CDR3 length equals 18 residues. CDR3: CASFPRPLQDSGANVLTF. CDR3 nucleotide sequence: TGCGCCAGCTTCCCCCGCCCCTTACAAGACTCTGGGGCCAACGTCCTGACTTTC.

This clonotype has ten or more counts. V is TRBV4-2 and J is TRBJ2-5; the D is unclear. Trimming removed 0 bases at V and 2 bases at J, with 10 bases between. The germline V gene has CDR1 LGHNA and CDR2 YNFKEQ. This CDR3 comprises 15 residues. The CDR3 here is CASSQDSSRQETQYF. The CDR3 DNA is TGTGCCAGCAGCCAAGATTCCTCCAGACAAGAGACCCAGTACTTC.

The sample holds many counts of this clonotype. The CDR3 DNA sequence: TGCAGCGTTACCAGGGTGTATGAGCAGTTCTTC. It codes for CSVTRVYEQFF. The chain links TRBV29-1 to TRBJ2-1, with D perhaps matching TRBD1 (5 bases). The CDR3 length is 11 residues. Trimming removed 5 bases from V and 8 bases from J, with 10 bases in between. CDR1 and CDR2 from the germline V gene are SQVTM and ANQGSEA.

V and J are TRBV5-4 and TRBJ1-3; tentative D call: TRBD1 (6 bases). The assigned J gene may be wrong: the sequence end matches TRBJ1-1 better. The CDR3 covers 13 residues. Germline CDR1 SGHNT, CDR2 YYREEE (reference sequence). As DNA, the CDR3 is TGTGCCAGCAGCCTACAGGGACCCGCTGAAGCTTTCTTT. This encodes CASSLQGPAEAFF.

This clonotype was recorded many times. The chain uses TRBV18 and TRBJ2-5; the D is unclear. The V end was cut by 2 bases, the J end by 4 bases, with 14 bases between. From germline, CDR1 is KGHSH and CDR2 LQKENI. This CDR3 comprises 15 residues. The CDR3 region has the DNA TGTGCCAGCTCACCAGACGAGCATCTGGGAGAGACCCAGTACTTC. Its translation: CASSPDEHLGETQYF.

The gene calls are TRBV20-1 and TRBJ2-3, with 11 bases identical to TRBD2. The CDR3 has 16 amino acids. Trimming cost V 3 bases and J 2 bases; bases outside gene matches: 7. Germline V gene sequence: CDR1 DFQATT, CDR2 SNEGSKA (reference sequence). CDR3 sequence: CSARDRLAGSTDTQYF. The CDR3 nucleotides are TGCAGTGCTAGGGACAGACTAGCGGGATCCACAGATACGCAGTATTTT.

V usage is TRBV7-9 and J usage is TRBJ2-3; a possible D gene is TRBD2 (5 bases). Trimming shortened V by 9 bases and J by 2 bases, and 18 bases separated the two germline ends. This CDR3 contains 15 residues. CDR1 SEHNR and CDR2 FQNEAQ come from the germline V gene (reference sequence). The CDR3 DNA is TGTGCCAGACGCCCCCGGGCGGGTAACACAGATACGCAGTATTTT. Its protein product is CARRPRAGNTDTQYF.

With regard to this clonotype: This may arise from a read error, as a much more abundant clone is one base away. V and J are TRBV11-3 and TRBJ2-1; D is unresolved. V lost 3 bases to trimming and J lost 2 bases, with 8 bases between them. The CDR3 covers 14 residues. CDR1 and CDR2 (germline): SGHNT, YENEEA. The DNA of the CDR3 is TGTGCCAGCAGCTTCGCAAACCCCTACAATGAGCAGTTCTTC. Translating it yields CASSFANPYNEQFF.

The table lists this clonotype with many counts. The chain uses TRBV28 and TRBJ2-7, with 8 bases fitting TRBD1. This CDR3 comprises 15 residues. CDR1 MDHEN and CDR2 SYDVKM come from the germline V gene. V was clipped by 6 bases and J by 1 base; unmatched bases: 8. In DNA form, the CDR3 reads TGTGCCAGCAGCACTACAGGGGGTGGGTCCTACGAGCAGTACTTC. The encoded protein is CASSTTGGGSYEQYF.

This clonotype was detected many times. This rearrangement joins TRBV7-9 to TRBJ2-7, with unresolved D. CDR1 and CDR2 from the germline V gene are SEHNR and FQNEAQ (reference sequence). CDR3 size: 12 residues. Trimming took 8 bases from V and 3 from J, leaving 11 bases between them. The DNA for the CDR3 is TGTGCCAGCGTGGGGTTCCACTACGAGCAGTACTTC. It encodes CASVGFHYEQYF. The complete variable domain, with remaining parts taken from reference TRBV7-9 and TRBJ2-7, reads DTGVSQNPRHKITKRGQNVTFRCDPISEHNRLYWYRQTLGQGPEFLTYFQNEAQLEKSRLLSDRFSAERPKGSFSTLEIQRTEQGDSAMYLCASVGFHYEQYFGPGTRLTVT.

This clonotype was found many times. The rearrangement uses TRBV19 and TRBJ1-4, with D maybe TRBD1 (5 bases). The germline V gene has CDR1 LNHDA and CDR2 SQIVND (reference sequence). Trimming removed 5 bases at V and 0 bases at J, with 10 bases between. The CDR3 is 15 amino acids. The CDR3 sequence is CASSDTGATNEKLFF. In nucleotides, the CDR3 is TGTGCCAGTAGTGATACAGGTGCAACTAATGAAAAACTGTTTTTT.

The V and J genes are TRBV19 and TRBJ1-1; no reliable D call. V was cut by 3 bases and J by 2 bases, with 7 bases left in between. CDR1 is LNHDA, CDR2 SQIVND, per germline (reference sequence). The CDR3 is 13 amino acids. The CDR3 DNA follows: TGTGCCAGTAGTATCGGCAGCAACACTGAAGCTTTCTTT. It translates to CASSIGSNTEAFF.

Comments on this clonotype: This could be a read error, since a much larger clone is one nucleotide away. J is TRBJ1-2 and V is TRBV3-1, with no clear D. The CDR3 has 12 amino acids. Germline V gene lookup returns CDR1 LGHDT and CDR2 YNNKEL (reference sequence). CDR3 sequence reads: CASGRREGGYAF. The CDR3 region has the DNA TGTGCCAGTGGCAGAAGGGAAGGTGGCTACGCCTTC.